The 24 T cell receptor beta chains below were found in one sample sequenced in a study of CD8 T cells in ankylosing spondylitis. TCRdb recomputed calls from the 5' RACE reads with MiXCR, one row per CDR3 protein. The sample has 250,000 to 300,000 distinct CDR3 sequences, 20% seen once. Sequencing was done on a sample of blood, either unsorted or a sorted T cell fraction (not recorded which). These receptors all stem from a male donor with ankylosing spondylitis or in good health (not recorded which).

This clonotype was recorded a few times. This chain connects TRBV20-1 to TRBJ1-5, with D perhaps matching TRBD1 (5 bases). From germline, CDR1 is DFQATT and CDR2 SNEGSKA (reference sequence). CDR3 size: 13 residues. Trimming removed 1 base from V and 9 bases from J, with 13 bases in between. The CDR3 sequence: CSARGRGPGPQHF. CDR3 nucleotides: TGCAGTGCTAGAGGGCGGGGCCCAGGGCCCCAGCATTTT.

This clonotype was counted ten times or more. V gene TRBV7-3 combines with J gene TRBJ2-2; 7 bases fit TRBD1. Unmatched junction bases numbered 5, after V lost 4 bases and J lost 6 bases. From germline, CDR1 is SGHTA and CDR2 FQGTGA. The CDR3 is made up of 14 amino acids. CDR3 sequence reads: CASSSGQVPGELFF. In DNA form, the CDR3 reads TGTGCCAGCAGCTCCGGACAGGTTCCCGGGGAGCTGTTTTTT.

The rearrangement links TRBV12-3 or TRBV12-4 to TRBJ2-3; D possibly corresponds to TRBD1 (6 bases). The CDR3 sequence is 16 residues long. V was trimmed by 5 bases and J by 1 base, leaving 16 bases between them. CDR3 nucleotides: TGTGCCAGCAGTGTTATCCGGGACACAGGCACAGATACGCAGTATTTT. This codes for CASSVIRDTGTDTQYF.

This clonotype was seen a few times. This chain joins TRBV14 and TRBJ2-1, with D unresolved. Germline CDR1 and CDR2: SGHDN and FVKESK. The V end lost 1 base, the J end lost 9 bases, and 10 bases lay between the germline ends. CDR3 length: 13 amino acids. CDR3 nucleotides: TGTGCCAGCAGCCAAGTCTGGTCGAGTGAGCAGTTCTTC. Protein product: CASSQVWSSEQFF.

The rearrangement uses TRBV3-1 and TRBJ2-7; the D gene is possibly TRBD1 (5 bases). The CDR3 runs 16 residues. V was trimmed by 0 bases and J by 3 bases, leaving 15 bases between them. Per germline, CDR1 LGHDT and CDR2 YNNKEL (reference sequence). The CDR3 here is CASSQDGRQGCYEQYV. Here the CDR3 DNA reads TGTGCCAGCAGCCAAGATGGTCGGCAGGGCTGCTACGAGCAGTACGTC.

This clonotype occurred a few times. The chain recombines TRBV9 with TRBJ1-2, with TRBD1 as a possible D gene (5 bases). The germline CDR1 and CDR2 sequences are SGDLS and YYNGEE. This CDR3 is 14 amino acids long. V lost 0 bases, J lost 4 bases, and 10 bases lay in between. CDR3 loop: CASSVGVGVYGYTF. CDR3 DNA: TGTGCCAGCAGCGTAGGGGTAGGGGTCTATGGCTACACCTTC.

The genes are TRBV10-3 and TRBJ1-1; D might be TRBD1 (5 bases). From germline, CDR1 is ENHRY and CDR2 SYGVKD. This CDR3 is built from 14 residues. The V end lost 2 bases, the J end lost 7 bases, and 14 bases lay between the germline ends. CDR3 nucleotides: TGTGCCATCAGTGAGATTGGGCAGGGAGGTGAAGCTTTCTTT. Its translation: CAISEIGQGGEAFF.

This clonotype showed up just a few times. The chain is built from TRBV5-1 and TRBJ1-1; D unclear. The V gene's germline CDR1 is SGHRS and CDR2 YFSETQ. CDR3 size: 14 residues. V lost 0 bases to trimming and J lost 2 bases, with 8 bases between them. CDR3 DNA sequence: TGCGCCAGCAGCTTGGAATCGACAAACACTGAAGCTTTCTTT. Protein sequence: CASSLESTNTEAFF.

This clonotype was counted at least ten times. This chain connects TRBV5-1 to TRBJ2-3; TRBD1 matches at 8 bases. Trimming removed 3 bases from V and 1 base from J; junction bases left unmatched: 4. Germline values: CDR1 SGHRS, CDR2 YFSETQ. The CDR3 has 15 residues. For the CDR3, the DNA is TGCGCCAGCAGCTCGACAGGGGTCGGCACAGATACGCAGTATTTT. This encodes CASSSTGVGTDTQYF.

This clonotype was recorded at least ten times. J is TRBJ1-6 and V is TRBV12-3 or TRBV12-4, with TRBD1 matching 7 bases. V lost 4 bases, J lost 9 bases, and 3 bases stayed unmatched. The CDR3 contains 13 residues. In nucleotides, the CDR3 is TGTGCCAGCAGTTCTGACAGGGTTTCACCCCTCCACTTT. It translates to CASSSDRVSPLHF.

The table lists this clonotype with a few counts. V is TRBV11-3 and J is TRBJ2-7; 9 positions match TRBD1. The length of the CDR3 is 15 residues. The ends lost 3 bases at V and 1 base at J; junction bases unmatched: 4. The germline gives CDR1 SGHNT, CDR2 YENEEA. CDR3 loop: CASSFGTGSSYEQYV. CDR3 DNA: TGTGCCAGCAGCTTCGGGACAGGGTCGTCCTACGAGCAGTACGTC.

This clonotype was detected only a few times. V is TRBV6-1 and J is TRBJ1-3; TRBD1 might be the D (6 bases). Germline CDR1 reads MNHNS; CDR2 reads SASEGT. Trimming removed 5 bases at V and 6 bases at J, with 17 bases between. CDR3 size: 15 residues. The CDR3 loop is CASSPLGAGANTIYF. The CDR3 coding sequence is TGTGCCAGCAGTCCCCTCGGGGCAGGGGCAAACACCATATATTTT.

There are a few counts of this clonotype. Here the CDR3 reads CASSFRDSSTDTQYF. The DNA of the CDR3 is TGCGCCAGCAGCTTCCGGGACTCTAGCACAGATACGCAGTATTTT. V and J are TRBV5-1 and TRBJ2-3; tentatively, D is TRBD2 (6 bases). Germline lookup yields CDR1 SGHRS and CDR2 YFSETQ. This CDR3 is built from 15 residues. Trimming took 2 bases from V and 0 from J, leaving 10 bases between them. Full variable domain (outside the CDR3, taken from reference TRBV5-1 and TRBJ2-3): KAGVTQTPRYLIKTRGQQVTLSCSPISGHRSVSWYQQTPGQGLQFLFEYFSETQRNKGNFPGRFSGRQFSNSRSEMNVSTLELGDSALYLCASSFRDSSTDTQYFGPGTRLTVL.

The chain links TRBV5-6 to TRBJ2-7, with D hard to call. CDR1 SGHDT and CDR2 YYEEEE come from the germline V gene. The CDR3 runs to 14 residues. V was pared by 4 bases and J by 3 bases, with 14 bases between. In DNA, the CDR3 is TGTGCCAGCAGCGTCGGGCAAACACTCTACGAGCAGTACGTC. Its translation is CASSVGQTLYEQYV.

This clonotype was recorded many times. The J gene is TRBJ2-2, the V gene TRBV27; a possible D gene is TRBD1 (6 bases). Germline V lookup: CDR1 MNHEY, CDR2 SMNVEV (reference sequence). Trimming stripped 7 bases from V and 4 bases from J, with 10 bases between. The CDR3 is made up of 13 amino acids. The CDR3: CASTRGSTGELFF. Written as DNA, the CDR3 is TGTGCCAGCACCAGGGGCAGCACCGGGGAGCTGTTTTTT.

The chain joins TRBV29-1 to TRBJ1-1; D is unresolved. CDR3 length: 13 amino acids. The germline gives CDR1 SQVTM, CDR2 ANQGSEA. Trimming removed 5 bases from V and 8 bases from J, with 18 bases in between. The CDR3 coding sequence is TGCAGCGTTCTAGTTGACAACTTGTCCGAAGCTTTCTTT. This encodes CSVLVDNLSEAFF.

There are many counts of this clonotype. This rearrangement joins TRBV20-1 to TRBJ2-1; 15 bases map to TRBD2. The CDR3 contains 15 residues. From germline, CDR1 is DFQATT and CDR2 SNEGSKA (reference sequence). Trimming cost V 4 bases and J 5 bases; bases outside gene matches: 3. The CDR3 nucleotides read TGCAGTGCTACCTGGACTAGCGGGAGGGACAATGAGCAGTTCTTC. Translating it yields CSATWTSGRDNEQFF.

The chain joins TRBV3-1 to TRBJ2-5; D is ambiguous. CDR3 size: 12 residues. Trimming took off 2 bases at V and 5 bases at J, with 6 bases between the two ends. The germline CDR1 and CDR2 sequences are LGHDT and YNNKEL (reference sequence). The CDR3 sequence: CASSQSMETQYF. Written as DNA, the CDR3 is TGTGCCAGCAGCCAATCTATGGAGACCCAGTACTTC.

This clonotype was counted a few times. This chain joins TRBV5-1 and TRBJ1-1; D remains ambiguous. Between the trimmed V and J ends, which lost 0 bases and 0 bases, there was a span of 9 bases. The germline CDR1 and CDR2 sequences are SGHRS and YFSETQ. CDR3 length: 15 amino acids. The CDR3 spells CASSLEDWLNTEAFF. The CDR3 nucleotides are TGCGCCAGCAGCTTGGAGGACTGGTTGAACACTGAAGCTTTCTTT.

The chain has TRBV11-2 and TRBJ2-1; TRBD1 is a possible D gene (6 bases). Germline V gene lookup returns CDR1 SGHAT and CDR2 FQNNGV. The V gene lost 5 bases and the J gene lost 12 bases, with 20 bases spanning the gap. This CDR3 is 14 amino acids long. The CDR3 here is CASSPAGAGAPQFF. For the CDR3, the DNA is TGTGCCAGCAGCCCAGCTGGGGCAGGGGCCCCGCAGTTCTTC.

This clonotype was seen a few times. The V gene is TRBV5-1, the J gene TRBJ2-1; 14 nucleotides align to TRBD2. Germline-derived CDR1 and CDR2 are SGHRS and YFSETQ. With V trimmed by 4 bases and J by 2 bases, 5 bases remained unmatched. This CDR3 is 17 amino acids long. The CDR3 coding sequence is TGCGCCAGCAGCCCAGGGACTAGCGGGAGTCCCTACAATGAGCAGTTCTTC. Translated: CASSPGTSGSPYNEQFF.

This clonotype occurred many times. The chain is built from TRBV20-1 and TRBJ2-4; 8 bases align to TRBD1. CDR1 is DFQATT, CDR2 SNEGSKA, per germline (reference sequence). J lost 2 bases, V lost 6 bases, and 9 bases had no gene match. The CDR3 is made up of 15 amino acids. This chain's CDR3 is CSAPGTGGTKNIQYF. CDR3 DNA: TGCAGTGCGCCCGGGACAGGAGGAACCAAAAACATTCAGTACTTC.

The gene calls are TRBV29-1 and TRBJ2-7; unclear D gene. This CDR3 comprises 13 residues. V lost 4 bases, J lost 7 bases, and 17 bases lay in between. CDR1 and CDR2 (germline): SQVTM, ANQGSEA. CDR3 bases: TGCAGCGTTGGTTGTAGGTGGCCGAGGGAGCAGTACGTC. Residues: CSVGCRWPREQYV.

This clonotype came up a few times. The rearrangement links TRBV15 to TRBJ2-2; D is unclear. This CDR3 is 15 amino acids long. Trimming left V 0 bases short and J 5 bases short, with 10 bases between. Germline V lookup: CDR1 LNHNV, CDR2 YYDKDF (reference sequence). The CDR3 DNA follows: TGTGCCACCAGCAGAGATCACACACAGACCGGGGAGCTGTTTTTT. As protein: CATSRDHTQTGELFF. Supplemented by reference TRBV15 and TRBJ2-2, the full variable domain reads DAMVIQNPRYQVTQFGKPVTLSCSQTLNHNVMYWYQQKSSQAPKLLFHYYDKDFNNEADTPDNFQSRRPNTSFCFLDIRSPGLGDTAMYLCATSRDHTQTGELFFGEGSRLTVL.